This TCR beta chain was sequenced during a study of cytomegalovirus exposure and HLA in healthy donors. General study findings and limits: When analyzed later, the rates of TCR association showed variation by HLA locus, with DRB1 the most and HLA-C the fewest.

Concerning this clone: Its target is unknown.

The PCR had 60 Vbeta and 13 Jbeta primers. The protocol was immunoSEQ multiplex PCR, while the TCRdb copy is restricted to in-frame clones and leaves out a portion. Of 150,000 to 200,000 clones in the sample, about 65% are singletons; the top ten hold roughly 1.6%. This CDR3 is 14 amino acids long. V was cut by 4 bases and J by 6 bases, with 13 bases left in between. Germline assignment: CDR1 SGDLS and CDR2 YYNGEE. The chain couples TRBV9 to TRBJ2-2; D might be TRBD1 (5 bases). The specimen sequenced was PBMCs. This receptor was obtained from a girl aged 5-17 years in good health and CMV-seronegative. The CDR3 here is CASSPLKGPGELFF. CDR3 in DNA: TGTGCCAGCAGCCCCCTGAAGGGGCCCGGGGAGCTGTTTTTT.